The 19 T cell receptor beta chains presented below share a single source sample, sequenced in a study of T cells after yellow fever vaccination (dated by TCRdb to between 2018 and 2020). The library relied on 5' RACE. Sequencing used an Illumina HiSeq 2500. The public reads were quality trimmed at Q25 with fastp and then assembled into clones with MiXCR by TCRdb, keeping productive beta chains. Here each entry gathers all rows of one CDR3 protein and keeps the most common genes and DNA. The sample records about 630,000 distinct CDR3 sequences, 9% to 15% of which are singletons. The ten largest account for more than 13% of the sample. The treatment or condition label of this sample denotes: live attenuated yellow fever vaccine strain. Here the sequenced sample was PBMCs, taken on the day of the yellow fever booster vaccination. These receptors came from a man between 25 and 39 years old who received the YFV17D yellow fever vaccine.

The sample holds a few counts of this clonotype. The chain is built from TRBV28 and TRBJ2-3; 7 nucleotides agree with TRBD1. The CDR3 is 15 residues long. J gave up 3 bases and V 6 bases, and 9 bases lay outside the gene matches. The germline V gene encodes CDR1 MDHEN and CDR2 SYDVKM. CDR3 nucleotides: TGTGCCAGCAGCCTCCCGACGACAGGGACAGATACGCAGTATTTT. Translated: CASSLPTTGTDTQYF.

J is TRBJ1-4 and V is TRBV20-1, with D uncertain. Trimming took off 5 bases at V and 0 bases at J, with 7 bases between the two ends. CDR1 is DFQATT, CDR2 SNEGSKA, per germline (reference sequence). The CDR3 spans 13 residues. The DNA of the CDR3 is TGCAGTGCTCCGATCGCAACTAATGAAAAACTGTTTTTT. This gives the protein CSAPIATNEKLFF.

The sample holds a few counts of this clonotype. V and J are TRBV20-1 and TRBJ2-7; D not certain. The CDR3 is 14 amino acids. Germline CDR1 reads DFQATT; CDR2 reads SNEGSKA (reference sequence). The V and J ends lost 0 bases and 1 base respectively, with 10 bases between them. CDR3 nucleotides: TGCAGTGCTAGAGAAACGACTGGGTCCTACGAGCAGTACTTC. It is translated as CSARETTGSYEQYF.

This sequence joins TRBV29-1 and TRBJ2-3; a possible D gene is TRBD2 (6 bases). V was pared by 4 bases and J by 6 bases, with 8 bases between. CDR3 length: 11 amino acids. Germline V CDR1 and CDR2: SQVTM, ANQGSEA. The CDR3 loop reads CSVGGRDTQYF. The CDR3 bases are TGCAGCGTTGGTGGGAGGGATACGCAGTATTTT.

J is TRBJ2-5 and V is TRBV7-2; D uncertain. CDR1 is SGHTA and CDR2 is FQGNSA in the germline V gene. The V and J ends lost 8 bases and 3 bases respectively, with 19 bases between them. The length of the CDR3 is 15 residues. For the CDR3, the DNA is TGTGCCAGCCTCCCCCTCGCGATCAGAGAAGAGACCCAGTACTTC. Translating it yields CASLPLAIREETQYF.

DNA of the CDR3: TGCAGTGCTAGAATTATACGGGGGGTCTACGAGCAGTACTTC. Amino acids: CSARIIRGVYEQYF. V and J are TRBV20-1 and TRBJ2-7, with TRBD2 matching over 7 bases. Germline lookup yields CDR1 DFQATT and CDR2 SNEGSKA (reference sequence). With 2 bases clipped from V and 3 bases from J, the junction kept 7 bases outside the gene matches. The CDR3 is 14 residues long.

This clonotype came up many times. The chain employs TRBV7-9 and TRBJ2-3; the D is unclear. With 6 bases removed from V and 2 bases from J, the gap between germline ends came to 6 bases. The CDR3 has 12 amino acids. The germline CDR1 and CDR2 sequences are SEHNR and FQNEAQ (reference sequence). Here the CDR3 reads CASRPNTDTQYF. DNA of the CDR3: TGTGCCAGCAGACCAAACACAGATACGCAGTATTTT.

A few counts support this clonotype. The chain employs TRBV6-5 and TRBJ2-7; 8 nucleotides line up with TRBD2. Looked up from germline, CDR1 is MNHEY and CDR2 is SVGAGI. This CDR3 has 14 residues. The V segment lost 2 bases and the J segment 7 bases; nucleotides outside the gene matches: 7. CDR3 loop: CASSYSGSRREQYF. CDR3 nucleotide sequence: TGTGCCAGCAGTTACAGCGGGAGTAGGAGGGAGCAGTACTTC.

This chain joins TRBV5-6 and TRBJ1-1; D is unresolved. Per germline, CDR1 SGHDT and CDR2 YYEEEE. Trimming left V 4 bases short and J 11 bases short, with 15 bases between. This CDR3 has 12 amino acids. The DNA for the CDR3 is TGTGCCAGCAGCCCCGACCAAACGCGGGCTTTCTTT. It yields the protein CASSPDQTRAFF.

V is TRBV5-5 and J is TRBJ2-7; 8 nucleotides match TRBD1. J gave up 4 bases and V 3 bases, and 6 bases lay outside the gene matches. The CDR3 length is 14 residues. CDR1 is SGHKS and CDR2 is YYEKEE in the germline V gene (reference sequence). DNA for the CDR3: TGTGCCAGCAGCTCCGACAGGGGTTGGTACGAGCAGTACTTC. This encodes CASSSDRGWYEQYF.

CDR3 region: CASSLGALRTGGTGELFF. As DNA, the CDR3 is TGCGCCAGCAGCTTGGGAGCTCTGCGCACAGGGGGCACCGGGGAGCTGTTTTTT. This chain connects TRBV5-1 to TRBJ2-2, with 8 bases lining up with TRBD1. This CDR3 has 18 residues. Germline values: CDR1 SGHRS, CDR2 YFSETQ. After removal of 0 bases from V and 4 bases from J, the junction contained 11 bases not matched to a gene. The whole variable domain, filled in from reference TRBV5-1 and TRBJ2-2, reads KAGVTQTPRYLIKTRGQQVTLSCSPISGHRSVSWYQQTPGQGLQFLFEYFSETQRNKGNFPGRFSGRQFSNSRSEMNVSTLELGDSALYLCASSLGALRTGGTGELFFGEGSRLTVL.

The chain is built from TRBV27 and TRBJ1-5; D is undetermined. Germline loops: CDR1 MNHEY, CDR2 SMNVEV (reference sequence). Trimming shortened V by 3 bases and J by 4 bases, and 7 bases separated the two germline ends. The CDR3 totals 13 residues. CDR3 sequence (DNA): TGTGCCAGCAGTTTTTCACAGAATCAGCCCCAGCATTTT. This encodes CASSFSQNQPQHF.

The rearrangement links TRBV20-1 to TRBJ2-3; 8 bases line up with TRBD1. This CDR3 has 17 amino acids. Trimming removed 7 bases from V and 1 base from J; junction bases left unmatched: 16. Germline CDR1 and CDR2: DFQATT and SNEGSKA (reference sequence). CDR3 sequence reads: CSGDRTYLEGGTDTQYF. The CDR3 DNA follows: TGCAGTGGGGACAGGACGTACCTCGAGGGGGGCACAGATACGCAGTATTTT.

This clonotype was detected only a few times. The CDR3 nucleotides are TGCAGTGCTAGTGGGGGCCAAGAGACCCAGTACTTC. It translates to CSASGGQETQYF. The chain links TRBV20-1 to TRBJ2-5; the D gene could be TRBD1 or TRBD2 (5 bases each). The germline gives CDR1 DFQATT, CDR2 SNEGSKA (reference sequence). The CDR3 runs to 12 residues. V was trimmed by 3 bases and J by 1 base, leaving 6 bases between them.

This clonotype was picked up many times. The J gene is TRBJ2-4, the V gene TRBV7-8; D perhaps matches TRBD2 (6 bases). Germline values: CDR1 SGHVS, CDR2 FQNEAQ. V shed 4 bases and J shed 7 bases, with 8 bases lying between them. The CDR3 length is 12 residues. The CDR3 sequence is CASSSGGNIQYF. Here the CDR3 DNA reads TGTGCCAGCAGCTCCGGAGGGAACATTCAGTACTTC.

The chain combines TRBV20-1 with TRBJ2-7; the D is unclear. The CDR3 runs to 13 residues. Looked up from germline, CDR1 is DFQATT and CDR2 is SNEGSKA (reference sequence). The germline V and J ends were trimmed by 3 bases and 3 bases, with 12 bases remaining between them. CDR3 coding DNA: TGCAGTGCTAGCTCGACATACGTCTACGAGCAGTACTTC. Translating it yields CSASSTYVYEQYF.

This clonotype was seen a handful of times. The CDR3: CASSPELAEAYNEQFF. For the CDR3, the DNA is TGTGCCAGCAGCCCCGAACTAGCGGAGGCCTACAATGAGCAGTTCTTC. This chain links TRBV7-9 with TRBJ2-1; 8 bases align to TRBD2. After removal of 5 bases from V and 2 bases from J, the junction contained 8 bases not matched to a gene. Germline lookup yields CDR1 SEHNR and CDR2 FQNEAQ (reference sequence). CDR3 size: 16 residues.

The sample holds a few counts of this clonotype. The rearrangement joins TRBV6-5 to TRBJ2-3, with D possibly matching TRBD2 (6 bases). Germline CDR1 reads MNHEY; CDR2 reads SVGAGI. The V and J ends lost 2 bases and 0 bases respectively, with 12 bases between them. This CDR3 region has 16 residues. The CDR3 nucleotides are TGTGCCAGCAGTTACGCCCTAGCGCCTAGCACAGATACGCAGTATTTT. This encodes CASSYALAPSTDTQYF.

This clonotype has only a few counts. The chain couples TRBV29-1 to TRBJ1-2; the D gene is possibly TRBD1 (5 bases). Germline V lookup: CDR1 SQVTM, CDR2 ANQGSEA. This CDR3 comprises 13 residues. The V end was cut by 3 bases, the J end by 12 bases, with 20 bases between. The CDR3 DNA reads TGCAGCGTTGATCCGGGGGGTGGGAACGGAGACACCTTC. It is translated as CSVDPGGGNGDTF.